This TCR beta chain was sequenced for a study of regulatory T cells in long-lasting Graves disease. Arm-PCR of CDR3 regions with iRepertoire HTBI primers generated TCR beta libraries. TCRdb re-called the multiplex PCR reads with MiXCR, one entry per CDR3 protein. Of around 400,000 distinct CDR3 sequences in the sample, roughly a quarter are singletons; the top ten hold over 25%. Whole-study results and caveats: Newly diagnosed Graves' patients exceeded persistent ones in TCR diversity.

This clonotype was detected many times. Antigen specificity is unknown. The CDR3 length is 14 residues. Trimming removed 0 bases from V and 5 bases from J; junction bases left unmatched: 5. CDR1 and CDR2 (germline): DFQATT, SNEGSKA (reference sequence). Time point of the sample: persistent/refractory GD, antithyroid drugs over 5 years with positive TRAb. PBMC RNA served as the TCR library source. This specimen was peripheral blood mononuclear cells (PBMCs), taken when the disease was refractory, from a patient treated with antithyroid drugs. V usage is TRBV20-1 and J usage is TRBJ2-5; 8 bases align to TRBD2. This TCR derives from a female donor with Graves disease. The CDR3 DNA reads as TGCAGTGCTAGAGATCCGGGGGGGTTGGAGACCCAGTACTTC. Residues: CSARDPGGLETQYF.